This TCR beta chain appears in the sequencing data of a study of shared clonotypes between healthy human individuals. The authors divided CD4+ cells into CD45RA+ naive and CD45RA-negative memory subsets. Germline V gives CDR1 SGHNT, CDR2 YENEEA. V shed 4 bases and J shed 2 bases, with 12 bases lying between them. The CDR3 is 14 amino acids. Study-level findings and limits: The study found lower generation probabilities in non-shared clonotypes than in those shared by all four donors.

With respect to this clone: Its matching antigen is unknown.

Once extracted for a subset, genomic DNA was divided evenly among several immunoSEQ plates. The assay was immunoSEQ multiplex PCR, and TCRdb's table has in-frame clones only and misses some. The top ten clones hold roughly 1.5% of a sample with about 1 million clones, about 75% of them seen once. Sequenced sample: memory CD4+ T cells sorted from blood. Sample subset: CD45RA-negative fraction. The genes are TRBV11-3 and TRBJ2-7; possible D gene TRBD1, 6 bases. The receptor was derived from a man aged 18 to 29 in good health. This CDR3 reads CASSSGQNPYEQYF. The CDR3 coding sequence is TGTGCCAGCAGCTCCGGACAGAACCCCTACGAGCAGTACTTC. The entire variable domain, with the rest obtained from reference TRBV11-3 and TRBJ2-7, is as follows: EAGVVQSPRYKIIEKKQPVAFWCNPISGHNTLYWYLQNLGQGPELLIRYENEEAVDDSQLPKDRFSAERLKGVDSTLKIQPAELGDSAVYLCASSSGQNPYEQYFGPGTRLTVT.